A single sample gave rise to the 17 T cell receptor beta chains below, sequenced in a study of blood T cell repertoires in COVID-19 (dated by TCRdb to about 2020). The library was obtained by the immunoSEQ multiplex PCR assay. This immuneACCESS table, as held by TCRdb, lists in-frame sequences with V and J called but not all clones. Of the missing ones, under half trace to an unresolved V gene in checked studies; the others have no known cause. The sample table records about 170,000 clones; around 85% of these occur just once. The top ten clonotypes cover 3% to 3.5% of the sample. The sample was peripheral blood. The source of these receptors is a human donor with acute or convalescent COVID-19. The donor label of this sample is uncertain.

V gene TRBV18 combines with J gene TRBJ1-2, with 10 positions matching TRBD1. CDR1 and CDR2 from the germline V gene are KGHSH and LQKENI. Unmatched junction bases numbered 10, after V lost 6 bases and J lost 0 bases. The CDR3 extends over 17 amino acids. Here the CDR3 DNA reads TGTGCCAGCTCCCCCGGGACAGGGGTCCAAGCTAACTATGGCTACACCTTC. Its protein is CASSPGTGVQANYGYTF. Combining the CDR3 with reference TRBV18 and TRBJ1-2 gives the whole variable domain NAGVMQNPRHLVRRRGQEARLRCSPMKGHSHVYWYRQLPEEGLKFMVYLQKENIIDESGMPKERFSAEFPKEGPSILRIQQVVRGDSAAYFCASSPGTGVQANYGYTFGSGTRLTVV.

This chain uses TRBV27 with TRBJ2-3; a possible D gene is TRBD1 (8 bases). V was shortened by 5 bases and J by 3 bases, with 15 bases between the two germline ends. Germline V gene sequence: CDR1 MNHEY, CDR2 SMNVEV (reference sequence). The CDR3 consists of 15 residues. DNA for the CDR3: TGTGCCAGCAGTCGGGGGGACAGGATAACAGATACGCAGTATTTT. Amino acid sequence: CASSRGDRITDTQYF.

This clone is a singleton in its sample. J is TRBJ2-7 and V is TRBV7-9; D is perhaps TRBD2 (6 bases). Trimming cost V 2 bases and J 3 bases, with 17 bases left between them. The CDR3 is made up of 16 amino acids. Germline CDR1 reads SEHNR; CDR2 reads FQNEAQ (reference sequence). The CDR3 DNA sequence: TGTGCCAGCAGCTTAAGCCCGGGGGAAGGTCTCTACGAGCAGTACTTC. Translated: CASSLSPGEGLYEQYF.

Comments on this clone: Relative to the germline gene, one junction end is altered; a read error may explain this. The gene calls are TRBV19 and TRBJ1-6; TRBD1 aligns across 9 bases. This CDR3 has 16 residues. Germline V gene sequence: CDR1 LNHDA, CDR2 SQIVND (reference sequence). CDR3 residues: CASSITGGSSNSPLHF. CDR3 DNA: TGTGCCAGTAGTATCACAGGGGGCTCCTCTAATTCACCCCTCCACTTT. The variable domain in full, completed from reference TRBV19 and TRBJ1-6, reads DGGITQSPKYLFRKEGQNVTLSCEQNLNHDAMYWYRQDPGQGLRLIYYSQIVNDFQKGDIAEGYSVSREKKESFPLTVTSAQKNPTAFYLCASSITGGSSNSPLHFGNGTRLTVT.

The V gene is TRBV5-4, the J gene TRBJ1-1; no clear D gene. The V end was cut by 3 bases, the J end by 0 bases, with 12 bases between. From germline, CDR1 is SGHNT and CDR2 YYREEE (reference sequence). The CDR3 length is 15 residues. CDR3 sequence (DNA): TGTGCCAGCAGCTACATATTCGAAGTGAACACTGAAGCTTTCTTT. Its translation: CASSYIFEVNTEAFF.

This chain connects TRBV6-2 or TRBV6-3 to TRBJ1-1; 8 bases agree with TRBD1. Germline assignment: CDR1 MNHEY and CDR2 SVGEGT. This CDR3 region has 14 residues. Trimming took 2 bases from V and 6 from J; bases not matched to a gene: 5. CDR3 nucleotide sequence: TGTGCCAGCAGTTACACGGGACAGGCGGCTGAAGCTTTCTTT. Its translation: CASSYTGQAAEAFF.

The chain is built from TRBV7-8 and TRBJ1-2; tentative D call: TRBD1 (6 bases). Looked up from germline, CDR1 is SGHVS and CDR2 is FQNEAQ. This CDR3 spans 14 amino acids. V was shortened by 1 base and J by 5 bases, with 11 bases between the two germline ends. CDR3 amino acids: CASSLDQGKYGYTF. The CDR3 DNA is TGTGCCAGCAGCTTAGATCAGGGGAAGTATGGCTACACCTTC.

J is TRBJ2-1 and V is TRBV7-8; perhaps TRBD2 as D (6 bases). The germline gives CDR1 SGHVS, CDR2 FQNEAQ. The germline V and J ends were trimmed by 8 bases and 7 bases, with 21 bases remaining between them. This CDR3 is 15 amino acids long. CDR3 sequence: CASRPRLDFMNEQFF. Written as DNA, the CDR3 is TGTGCCAGCCGTCCGAGACTAGATTTCATGAATGAGCAGTTCTTC.

The gene calls are TRBV5-1 and TRBJ2-3; the D gene is possibly TRBD2 (6 bases). Germline CDR1 is SGHRS and CDR2 is YFSETQ. Trimming pared 4 bases from V and 1 base from J, leaving 10 bases between. The CDR3 is 14 residues long. CDR3 region: CASSGWGGTDTQYF. CDR3 DNA sequence: TGCGCCAGCAGCGGCTGGGGGGGCACAGATACGCAGTATTTT.

This chain uses TRBV28 with TRBJ1-2, with TRBD1 matching over 8 bases. Germline lookup yields CDR1 MDHEN and CDR2 SYDVKM. CDR3 length: 15 amino acids. J gave up 2 bases and V 6 bases, and 8 bases lay outside the gene matches. The CDR3 DNA follows: TGTGCCAGCAGCCTTCACAGGGGGAACAACTATGGCTACACCTTC. Translation: CASSLHRGNNYGYTF.

V and J are TRBV6-5 and TRBJ1-1; possibly TRBD1 for D (6 bases). Germline values: CDR1 MNHEY, CDR2 SVGAGI. V lost 0 bases to trimming and J lost 11 bases, with 13 bases between them. The CDR3 is 13 residues long. In nucleotides, the CDR3 is TGTGCCAGCAGTTACTCCTCAGGGGATACGGCTTTCTTT. Amino acids: CASSYSSGDTAFF.

The chain couples TRBV13 to TRBJ2-1; 9 nucleotides line up with TRBD2. The CDR3 loop spans 14 amino acids. Germline CDR1 PRHDT, CDR2 FYEKMQ (reference sequence). Trimming removed 5 bases from V and 7 bases from J; junction bases left unmatched: 6. DNA for the CDR3: TGTGCCAGCAGCCGGGCCCTAGCGGGAAATGAGCAGTTCTTC. It encodes CASSRALAGNEQFF.

CDR3 in amino acids: CASSYSAGEQTQYF. The CDR3 region has the DNA TGTGCCAGCAGTTACTCGGCAGGGGAACAGACCCAGTACTTC. The V call is TRBV6-2 or TRBV6-3, the J call TRBJ2-5; possible D gene TRBD1, 6 bases. Germline V gene lookup returns CDR1 MNHEY and CDR2 SVGEGT. Between the trimmed V and J ends, which lost 0 bases and 6 bases, there was a span of 11 bases. The CDR3 is 14 amino acids.

The chain is built from TRBV7-2 and TRBJ1-5, with D perhaps TRBD1 (6 bases). V was pared by 4 bases and J by 0 bases, with 10 bases between. Germline CDR1 is SGHTA and CDR2 is FQGNSA. The CDR3 covers 15 residues. The CDR3 sequence is CASSSDRNSNQPQHF. The DNA for the CDR3 is TGTGCCAGCAGCTCCGACAGGAATAGCAATCAGCCCCAGCATTTT.

Only one count was recorded for this clone. The rearrangement links TRBV11-3 to TRBJ2-7; D might be TRBD2 (6 bases). CDR1 and CDR2 from the germline V gene are SGHNT and YENEEA. This CDR3 has 14 amino acids. V was pared by 1 base and J by 0 bases, with 7 bases between. The CDR3 loop is CASSLGGDSYEQYF. CDR3 DNA sequence: TGTGCCAGCAGCTTAGGGGGGGACTCCTACGAGCAGTACTTC.

As regards this clone: The same CDR3 also results from other DNA sequences found in this sample. The V gene is TRBV3-1 (or the pseudogene TRBV3-2), the J gene TRBJ1-5; 7 positions agree with TRBD1. The CDR3 has 15 residues. The germline CDR1 and CDR2 sequences are LGHDT and YNNKEL (reference sequence). V shed 4 bases and J 2 bases; nucleotides not matched to a gene: 5. The CDR3 sequence is CASSLGGAGNQPQHF. CDR3 in DNA: TGTGCCAGCAGCCTAGGGGGCGCGGGCAATCAGCCCCAGCATTTT.

The rearrangement uses TRBV28 and TRBJ2-5, with D perhaps matching TRBD2 (5 bases). The CDR3 length is 15 residues. Germline lookup yields CDR1 MDHEN and CDR2 SYDVKM. With 5 bases removed from V and 1 base from J, the gap between germline ends came to 14 bases. The CDR3 is CASSPRGSPQETQYF. CDR3 coding DNA: TGTGCCAGCAGTCCCCGAGGGTCCCCCCAAGAGACCCAGTACTTC.